This is a list of T cell receptor beta chains from one sample in a study of graft-versus-host responses after intestinal transplantation. Sequenced by immunoSEQ multiplex PCR; TCRdb stores in-frame clones only, minus some. Of about 96,000 clones in the sample, 92% were seen once. These TCRs are of unknown antigen specificity. Sequencing was performed on unstimulated CD4+ T cells sorted from spleen or lymph node cells, taken before intestinal transplant. All receptors derive from a human donor who received an intestinal transplant. CDR3s include the opening cysteine and the closing phenylalanine or tryptophan. A D gene is named only where the DNA matches it firmly. Clone size is stated in some rows and not others, as once, few, many or a class when expanded.

- TRBJ2-7 TRBV7-3 TRBD1 TGTGCCAGCAGCTCGACAGGGGGCGGGCGACGGTACGAGCAGTACTTC CASSSTGGGRRYEQYF
- TRBJ2-1 TRBV11-2 TRBD2 TGTGCCAGCAGGAGTAGCGGGAGTGGGAATGAGCAGTTCTTC CASRSSGSGNEQFF
- TRBJ2-6 TRBV7-9 - TGTGCCAGCAGCTTAGATCAGGGCCTAGGTGGGGCCAACGTCCTGACTTTC CASSLDQGLGGANVLTF
- TRBJ1-1 TRBV6-1 - TGTGCCAGCAGAGCGGGGGGCTGGACTGAAGCTTTCTTT CASRAGGWTEAFF
- TRBJ1-2 TRBV5-1 TRBD1 TGCGCCAGCAGCACGGAATTGACAGGGGGAGATTATGGCTACACCTTC CASSTELTGGDYGYTF
once TRBJ2-3 TRBV5-1 - TGCGCCAGCAGCTTGAGGGGAGCGGTGAGCACAGATACGCAGTATTTT CASSLRGAVSTDTQYF
- TRBJ2-3 TRBV9 - TGTGCCAGCAGCGCAAGTGCGGATACGCAGTATTTT CASSASADTQYF
- TRBJ1-2 TRBV7-9 - TGTGCCAGCAGCTTATCGTGGGGATTCCGCGATACTAACTATGGCTACACCTTC CASSLSWGFRDTNYGYTF
- TRBJ1-5 TRBV28 - TGTGCCAGCAGTTTCATGGTGGGGAGCAATCAGCCCCAGCATTTT CASSFMVGSNQPQHF
- TRBJ2-2 TRBV19 - TGTGCCAGTACCAAGGAGAGTAGGGTTAGCACCGGGGAGCTGTTTTTT CASTKESRVSTGELFF
- TRBJ2-7 TRBV11-2 - TGTGCCAGCAGCGAGCCGGGACTGGGGGTTTCCTACGAGCAGTACTTC CASSEPGLGVSYEQYF
- TRBJ1-1 TRBV15 TRBD1 TGTGCCACCAGCAGAGGGACAGGGGACACTGAAGCTTTCTTT CATSRGTGDTEAFF
- TRBJ2-1 TRBV27 TRBD2 TGTGCCAGCCTGGGAGGGCTAGCGGGAGGGCCGTCCCTCAATGAGCAGTTCTTC CASLGGLAGGPSLNEQFF
- TRBJ2-1 TRBV11-2 - TGTGCCAGCAGCCCCACGCTCGGGGGCAATGAGCAGTTCTTC CASSPTLGGNEQFF
- TRBJ1-2 TRBV11-2 TRBD1 TGTGCCAGCAGCTTAGAACAGGGGGCGAGCTATGGCTACACCTTC CASSLEQGASYGYTF
- TRBJ2-3 TRBV5-1 TRBD1 TGCGCCAGCGGTTTGACGGGACAGGGGACAGATACGCAGTATTTT CASGLTGQGTDTQYF
- TRBJ2-5 TRBV5-1 TRBD1 TGCGCCAGCAGCCCGGGACAGCAACAAGAGACCCAGTACTTC CASSPGQQQETQYF
- TRBJ2-1 TRBV4-1 TRBD1 TGCGCCAGCAGCCAATTTCCAGGGGGCAAAATAAGTTCATCCTACAATGAGCAGTTCTTC CASSQFPGGKISSSYNEQFF
- TRBJ2-1 TRBV11-2 TRBD1 TGTGCCAGCAGCTTAGCCCGGGACAGCTTCTTC CASSLARDSFF
- TRBJ1-5 TRBV5-1 - TGCGCCAGCAGCTTGGTGAGTGGGCCTAATCAGCCCCAGCATTTT CASSLVSGPNQPQHF
- TRBJ2-7 TRBV18 TRBD2 TGTGCCAGCTCATCAACCGCGGGAGACCACGAGCAGTACTTC CASSSTAGDHEQYF
few TRBJ2-5 TRBV28 TRBD2 TGTGCCAGCAGTACTCTTTTAGCGGGAGGGCCCTTAGAGACCCAGTACTTC CASSTLLAGGPLETQYF
- TRBJ1-1 TRBV2 - TGTGCCAGCATCCGGGACGCCAGAGTTAACACTGAAGCTTTCTTT CASIRDARVNTEAFF
- TRBJ1-2 TRBV5-1 - TGCGCCAGCAGCTTGGGGACCGATCCTAACTATGGCTACACCTTC CASSLGTDPNYGYTF
- TRBJ1-4 TRBV11-2 - TGTGCCAGCAGCTTAGGGCGGTCCTCTGAGCAATCTAATGAAAAACTGTTTTTT CASSLGRSSEQSNEKLFF
- TRBJ2-7 TRBV7-6 TRBD2 TGTGCCAGCAGCCCTCTAGCGGGACTTCATAGGCAGTACTTC CASSPLAGLHRQYF
once TRBJ1-2 TRBV30 - TGTGCCTGGGGTTGGCACTATGGCTACACCTTC CAWGWHYGYTF
- TRBJ2-2 TRBV27 - TGTGCCACCGCAACGAACACCGGGGAGCTGTTTTTT CATATNTGELFF
- TRBJ2-7 TRBV15 TRBD2 TGTGCCACCAGCAGAGTTCGGGGACTAGGAGGGGAGCAGTACTTC CATSRVRGLGGEQYF
- TRBJ1-2 TRBV6-5 - TGTGCCAGCCACCCCCCGAGGGTTGGCGCCTATGGCTACACCTTC CASHPPRVGAYGYTF
once TRBJ2-7 TRBV5-5 TRBD2 TGTGCCAGCAGGTCGGGACTAGCGGTTTACGAGCAGTACTTC CASRSGLAVYEQYF